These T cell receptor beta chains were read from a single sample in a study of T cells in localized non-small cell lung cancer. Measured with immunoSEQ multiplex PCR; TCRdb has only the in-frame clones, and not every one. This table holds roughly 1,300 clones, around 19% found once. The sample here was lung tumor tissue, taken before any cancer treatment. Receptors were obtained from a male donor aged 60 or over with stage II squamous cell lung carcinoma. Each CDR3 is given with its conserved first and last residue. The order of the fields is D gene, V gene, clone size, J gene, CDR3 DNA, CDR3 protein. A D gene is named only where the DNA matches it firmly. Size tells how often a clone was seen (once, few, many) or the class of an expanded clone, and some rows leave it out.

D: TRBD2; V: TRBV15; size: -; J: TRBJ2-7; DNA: TGTGCCACCAGCAGAGCAGCGGGAGGGCCGGGCGAGCAGTACTTC; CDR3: CATSRAAGGPGEQYF
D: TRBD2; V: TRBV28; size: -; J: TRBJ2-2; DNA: TGTGCCAGCAGCCAGAGACTAGCGGCCCGGGACGGGGAGCTGTTTTTT; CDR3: CASSQRLAARDGELFF
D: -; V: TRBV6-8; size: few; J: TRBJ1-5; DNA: TGTGCCAGCAGTTACTCTGGTTCAGGTATCCATCAGCCCCAGCATTTT; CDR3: CASSYSGSGIHQPQHF
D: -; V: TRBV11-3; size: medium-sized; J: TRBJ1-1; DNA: TGTGCCAGCAGCAGATGGTTGGAGTTGAAGAACACTGAAGCTTTCTTT; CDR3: CASSRWLELKNTEAFF
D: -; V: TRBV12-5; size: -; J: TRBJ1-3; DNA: TGTGCCAGCGGAGGACGAGGAGACACCATATATTTT; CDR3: CASGGRGDTIYF
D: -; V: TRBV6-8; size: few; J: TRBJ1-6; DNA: TGTGCCAGCAGTTACGGCAGGGAAGGCTCACCCCTCCACTTT; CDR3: CASSYGREGSPLHF
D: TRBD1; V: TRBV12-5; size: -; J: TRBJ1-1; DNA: TGTGCTACCCGCCGACAGGGGGCTGGCACTGAAGCTTTCTTT; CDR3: CATRRQGAGTEAFF
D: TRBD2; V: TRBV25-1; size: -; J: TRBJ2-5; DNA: TGTGCCAGCAGTGAAACCCCCAAACTAGCGGGAGAAGAGACCCAGTACTTC; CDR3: CASSETPKLAGEETQYF
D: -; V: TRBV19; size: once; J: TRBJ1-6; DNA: TGTGCCACCGAGGGACCGAACTATAATTCACCCCTCCACTTT; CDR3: CATEGPNYNSPLHF
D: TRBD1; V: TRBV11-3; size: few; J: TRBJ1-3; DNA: TGTGCCAGCAGCCAAGGTGGAGGGGGCACTACTGGAAACACCATATATTTT; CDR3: CASSQGGGGTTGNTIYF
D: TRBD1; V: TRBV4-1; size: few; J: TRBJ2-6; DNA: TGCGCCAGCAGCCAAGTCAATACAGGGGGCGCTGGGGCCAACGTCCTGACTTTC; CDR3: CASSQVNTGGAGANVLTF